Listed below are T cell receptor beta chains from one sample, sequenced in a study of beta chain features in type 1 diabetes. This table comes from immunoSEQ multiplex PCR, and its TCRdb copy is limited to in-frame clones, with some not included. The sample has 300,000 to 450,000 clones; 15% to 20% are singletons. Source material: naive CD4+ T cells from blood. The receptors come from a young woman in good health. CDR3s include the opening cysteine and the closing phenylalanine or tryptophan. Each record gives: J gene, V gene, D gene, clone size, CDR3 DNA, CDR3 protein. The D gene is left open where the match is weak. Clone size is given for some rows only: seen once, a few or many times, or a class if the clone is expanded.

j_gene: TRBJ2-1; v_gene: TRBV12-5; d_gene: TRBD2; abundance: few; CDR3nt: TGTGCTAGTGGTGCCAGCGGGAGCTCCTACAATGAGCAGTTCTTC; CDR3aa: CASGASGSSYNEQFF
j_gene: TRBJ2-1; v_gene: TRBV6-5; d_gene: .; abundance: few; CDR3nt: TGTGCCAGCAGACCTCAAGGGGGAGAGTATGAGCAGTTCTTC; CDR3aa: CASRPQGGEYEQFF
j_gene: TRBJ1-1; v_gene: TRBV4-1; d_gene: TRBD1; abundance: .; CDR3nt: TGCGCCAGCAGTAAGGCAGGGGGCACTGAAGCTTTCTTT; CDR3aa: CASSKAGGTEAFF
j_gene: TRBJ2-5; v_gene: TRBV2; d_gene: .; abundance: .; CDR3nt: TGTGCCAGCAGTGAATGGGACTCCGGGGGGACCCAGTACTTC; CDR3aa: CASSEWDSGGTQYF
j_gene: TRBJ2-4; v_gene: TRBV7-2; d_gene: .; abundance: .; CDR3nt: TGTGCCAGCAGCTTAGGATGGGGGGACATTCAGTACTTC; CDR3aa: CASSLGWGDIQYF
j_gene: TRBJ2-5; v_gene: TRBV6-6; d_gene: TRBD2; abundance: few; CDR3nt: TGTGCCAGCAGCAGAACTAGCGGGAGAGCACAAGAGACCCAGTACTTC; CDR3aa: CASSRTSGRAQETQYF
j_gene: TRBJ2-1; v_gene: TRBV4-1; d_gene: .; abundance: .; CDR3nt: TGCGCCAGCAGCCAGATCCTAGGTGAGCAGTTCTTC; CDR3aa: CASSQILGEQFF
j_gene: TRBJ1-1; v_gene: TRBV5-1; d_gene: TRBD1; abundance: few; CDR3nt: TGCGCCAGCAGCTTGGCCTGGGGACAGATGAACACTGAAGCTTTCTTT; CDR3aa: CASSLAWGQMNTEAFF
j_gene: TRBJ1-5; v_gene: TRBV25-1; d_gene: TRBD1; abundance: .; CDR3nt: TGTGCCAGCAGTGGCAAACAGGGGTCTGGCAATCAGCCCCAGCATTTT; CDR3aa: CASSGKQGSGNQPQHF
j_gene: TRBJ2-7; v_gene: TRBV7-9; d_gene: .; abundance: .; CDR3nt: TGTGCCAGCAGCTTAATCTCCCCCTTCGAGAAGAGTACGAGGTACGAGCAGTACTTC; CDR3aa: CASSLISPFEKSTRYEQYF
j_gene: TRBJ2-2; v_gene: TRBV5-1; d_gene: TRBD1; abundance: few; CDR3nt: TGCGCCAGCAACGGACAGGGCGTCGCCGGGGAGCTGTTTTTT; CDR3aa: CASNGQGVAGELFF
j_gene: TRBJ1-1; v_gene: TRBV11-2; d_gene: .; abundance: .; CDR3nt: TGTGCCAGCAGCTTAAGCCCGCGGGGGGTCGAGGGCACTGAAGCTTTCTTT; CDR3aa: CASSLSPRGVEGTEAFF
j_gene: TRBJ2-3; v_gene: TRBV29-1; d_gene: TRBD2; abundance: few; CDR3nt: TGCAGCGTTGGAGGGACTAGCGGGGGGTCGGATACGCAGTATTTT; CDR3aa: CSVGGTSGGSDTQYF
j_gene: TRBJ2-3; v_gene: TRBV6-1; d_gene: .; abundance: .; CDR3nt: TGTGCCAGCAGTGAACGAAGGGGAACCACAGATACGCAGTATTTT; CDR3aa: CASSERRGTTDTQYF
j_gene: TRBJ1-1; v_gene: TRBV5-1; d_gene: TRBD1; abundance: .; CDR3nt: TGCGCCAGCAGCCTCCGGGACAGGGTTAGGGTGAACACTGAAGCTTTCTTT; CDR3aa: CASSLRDRVRVNTEAFF
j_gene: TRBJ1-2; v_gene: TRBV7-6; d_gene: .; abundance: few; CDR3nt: TGTGCCAGCAGCTTAGAGGGGGAGGGCCATGGCTACACCTTC; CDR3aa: CASSLEGEGHGYTF
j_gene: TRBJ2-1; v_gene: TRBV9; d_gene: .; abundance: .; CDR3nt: TGTGCCAGCAGCGTAGAAGGACAGACCTACAATGAGCAGTTCTTC; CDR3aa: CASSVEGQTYNEQFF
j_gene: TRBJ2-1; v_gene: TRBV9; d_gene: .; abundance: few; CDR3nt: TGTGCCAGCAGCGTAGAATTGGGTCGGGACAATGAGCAGTTCTTC; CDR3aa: CASSVELGRDNEQFF
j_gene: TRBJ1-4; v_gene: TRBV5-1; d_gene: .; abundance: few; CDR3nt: TGCGCCAGCAGCTTTGGCAGGGGAAGAAATGAAAAACTGTTTTTT; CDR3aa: CASSFGRGRNEKLFF
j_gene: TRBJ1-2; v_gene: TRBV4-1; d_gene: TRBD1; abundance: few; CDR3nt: TGCGCCAGCAGCCAACCCCGGGACAGGGTCTATGGCTACACCTTC; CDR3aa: CASSQPRDRVYGYTF
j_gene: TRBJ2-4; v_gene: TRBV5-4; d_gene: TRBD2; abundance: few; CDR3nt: TGTGCCAGCAGCCCTTGGGAGGGAAACATTCAGTACTTC; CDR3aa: CASSPWEGNIQYF
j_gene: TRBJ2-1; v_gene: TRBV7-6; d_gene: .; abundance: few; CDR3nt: TGTGCCAGCAAACAGACTAGCTCCTACAATGAGCAGTTCTTC; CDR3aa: CASKQTSSYNEQFF
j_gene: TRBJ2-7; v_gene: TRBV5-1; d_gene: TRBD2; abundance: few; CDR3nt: TGCGCCAGCAGCTTGACGGTAGCGGGAGTAAGCGAGCAGTACTTC; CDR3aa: CASSLTVAGVSEQYF
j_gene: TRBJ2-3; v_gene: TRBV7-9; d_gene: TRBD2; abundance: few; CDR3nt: TGTGCCAGCAGCCCCGGACTAGCGGAGCACACAGATACGCAGTATTTT; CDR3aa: CASSPGLAEHTDTQYF
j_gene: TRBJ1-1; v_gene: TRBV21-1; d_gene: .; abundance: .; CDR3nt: TGTGCCAGCATTCCAAATGATGGACAGGGGAAGAGGACTGAAGCTTTCTTT; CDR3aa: CASIPNDGQGKRTEAFF